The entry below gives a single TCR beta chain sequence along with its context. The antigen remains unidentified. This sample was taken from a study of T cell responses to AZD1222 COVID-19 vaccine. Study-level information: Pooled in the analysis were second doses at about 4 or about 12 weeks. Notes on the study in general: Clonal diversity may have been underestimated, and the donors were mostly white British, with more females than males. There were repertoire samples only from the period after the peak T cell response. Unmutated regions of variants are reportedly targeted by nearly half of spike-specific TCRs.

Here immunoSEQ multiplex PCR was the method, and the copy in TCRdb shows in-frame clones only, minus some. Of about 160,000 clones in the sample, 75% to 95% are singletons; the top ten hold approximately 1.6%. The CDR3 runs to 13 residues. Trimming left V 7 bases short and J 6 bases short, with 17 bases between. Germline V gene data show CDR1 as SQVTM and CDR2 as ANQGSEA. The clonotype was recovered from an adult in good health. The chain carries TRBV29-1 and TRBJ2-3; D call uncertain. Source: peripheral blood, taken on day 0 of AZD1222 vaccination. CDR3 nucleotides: TGCAGCGCCGGAGCCAGATTGAGGGATACGCAGTATTTT. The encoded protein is CSAGARLRDTQYF.